The sequence of this TCR beta chain was determined in a study of prognosis after radiotherapy for stage I lung cancer. Whole-study context: No patient was treated with concurrent therapy while undergoing stereotactic body radiotherapy. Study observations and caveats: Patients with distant metastases had lower Shannon entropy after stereotactic body radiation therapy. A determination of whether the expanded TCR clones were tumor-specific was not made.

This CDR3 region has 15 residues. In germline, CDR1 is LNHDA, CDR2 SQIVND (reference sequence). Trimming at V came to 1 base and at J to 8 bases, leaving 1 base not matched to a gene. Points on this clonotype: Antigen: not known.

The study amplified the TCR beta CDR3 region from genomic DNA. This amplification was carried out by two rounds of multiplex PCR. Primers were specific to each TRBV and TRBJ gene in first-round PCR. A second round of PCR was carried out using universal primers. One entry per CDR3 protein, called by TCRdb with MiXCR from the multiplex PCR reads. The data contain more than 13,000 distinct CDR3 sequences, about 27% of them singletons. The chain combines TRBV19 with TRBJ2-1; 14 bases match TRBD2. The source was PBMCs, collected before or after stereotactic body radiation therapy (not recorded which). The clonotype originates from a donor aged 50 or older with non-small cell lung cancer. CDR3 nucleotide sequence: TGTGCCAGTAGTATAGGACTAGCGGGGGGGTATGAGCAGTTCTTC. The encoded protein is CASSIGLAGGYEQFF.